The 26 T cell receptor beta chains below all came from one sample that was sequenced in a study of shared clonotypes between healthy human individuals. Naive CD8 cells, CD45RO-negative and positively selected for CCR7, excluded terminally differentiated effector memory CD45RA+ cells. The table came from immunoSEQ multiplex PCR; TCRdb's copy has only in-frame clones and leaves some out. The sample has some 2,100,000 clones, under 95% seen once; the top ten hold about 1.5%. Sequenced sample: naive CD8+ T cells from PBMCs. All receptors derive from a man aged 18 to 30 in good health. Some clones in this sample may be carry-over from other donors' samples.

This chain links TRBV9 with TRBJ2-7, with 8 bases matching TRBD2. V was clipped by 0 bases and J by 1 base; unmatched bases: 6. The CDR3 consists of 16 residues. In germline, CDR1 is SGDLS, CDR2 YYNGEE. This CDR3 reads CASSVGVAGGSYEQYF. The CDR3 DNA reads as TGTGCCAGCAGCGTAGGGGTGGCGGGAGGTTCCTACGAGCAGTACTTC.

This chain uses TRBV9 with TRBJ2-2; D possibly uses TRBD1 or TRBD2 (6 bases each). Germline-derived CDR1 and CDR2 are SGDLS and YYNGEE. V lost 3 bases and J 0 bases, leaving 15 bases between the germline ends. This CDR3 has 17 residues. The CDR3 loop is CASSGPRGQPNTGELFF. The CDR3 nucleotides are TGTGCCAGCAGCGGCCCCCGGGGGCAACCGAACACCGGGGAGCTGTTTTTT.

V usage is TRBV7-3 and J usage is TRBJ1-3, with unresolved D. The CDR3 is 14 amino acids. V was shortened by 3 bases and J by 7 bases, with 13 bases between the two germline ends. In germline, CDR1 is SGHTA, CDR2 FQGTGA. The CDR3 sequence is CASSLSPGMNTIYF. The CDR3 DNA is TGTGCCAGCAGCTTGAGCCCGGGGATGAACACCATATATTTT. Variable domain in full (rest from reference TRBV7-3 and TRBJ1-3): GAGVSQTPSNKVTEKGKYVELRCDPISGHTALYWYRQSLGQGPEFLIYFQGTGAADDSGLPNDRFFAVRPEGSVSTLKIQRTERGDSAVYLCASSLSPGMNTIYFGEGSWLTVV.

This clone was seen once. The chain combines TRBV6-1 with TRBJ1-5, with a possible D match to TRBD1 (5 bases). This CDR3 comprises 15 residues. The V gene lost 4 bases and the J gene lost 3 bases, with 13 bases spanning the gap. CDR1 is MNHNS and CDR2 is SASEGT in the germline V gene. The CDR3 region has the DNA TGTGCCAGCAGTGTCTTCGGGGGGAACAATCAGCCCCAGCATTTT. Translating it yields CASSVFGGNNQPQHF.

The chain links TRBV7-2 to TRBJ2-1; D gene ambiguous. Germline CDR1 SGHTA, CDR2 FQGNSA. Trimming removed 2 bases at V and 8 bases at J, with 22 bases between. This CDR3 contains 17 residues. In nucleotides, the CDR3 is TGTGCCAGCAGCTTATACCCAGGTTTTAGGTTGTCCGATGAGCAGTTCTTC. Translating gives CASSLYPGFRLSDEQFF.

This clone was seen only once. The chain links TRBV7-9 to TRBJ2-1, with TRBD1 as a possible D gene (6 bases). CDR1 and CDR2 (germline): SEHNR, FQNEAQ (reference sequence). The V and J ends lost 5 bases and 10 bases respectively, with 9 bases between them. This CDR3 is built from 11 residues. The CDR3 nucleotides are TGTGCCAGCAGCGGACAGAGAGAGCAGTTCTTC. Encoded protein: CASSGQREQFF.

The chain joins TRBV9 to TRBJ2-3; 9 nucleotides line up with TRBD1. CDR1 and CDR2 (germline): SGDLS, YYNGEE. Unmatched junction bases numbered 5, after V lost 3 bases and J lost 0 bases. CDR3 size: 16 residues. Here the CDR3 reads CASSEGTGRSTDTQYF. For the CDR3, the DNA is TGTGCCAGCAGCGAAGGGACAGGGCGGAGCACAGATACGCAGTATTTT.

The V gene is TRBV5-1, the J gene TRBJ2-7, with 7 bases identical to TRBD2. The V segment lost 0 bases and the J segment 4 bases; nucleotides outside the gene matches: 13. CDR3 length: 17 amino acids. CDR1 is SGHRS, CDR2 YFSETQ, per germline. Written as DNA, the CDR3 is TGCGCCAGCAGCTTGGTGGCTAGCGGCTATTCCTCTTACGAGCAGTACTTC. Translating it yields CASSLVASGYSSYEQYF. The whole variable domain, filled in from reference TRBV5-1 and TRBJ2-7, reads KAGVTQTPRYLIKTRGQQVTLSCSPISGHRSVSWYQQTPGQGLQFLFEYFSETQRNKGNFPGRFSGRQFSNSRSEMNVSTLELGDSALYLCASSLVASGYSSYEQYFGPGTRLTVT.

The V call is TRBV29-1, the J call TRBJ2-1; D call uncertain. This CDR3 contains 15 residues. The germline gives CDR1 SQVTM, CDR2 ANQGSEA. V lost 1 base and J lost 7, with 17 bases in between. CDR3 in amino acids: CSVEGGISMRNEQFF. For the CDR3, the DNA is TGCAGCGTTGAAGGAGGCATCTCGATGCGGAATGAGCAGTTCTTC.

V is TRBV7-2 and J is TRBJ2-2, with D unclear. V shed 4 bases and J shed 5 bases, with 5 bases lying between them. CDR1 and CDR2 (germline): SGHTA, FQGNSA. The CDR3 has 12 residues. CDR3 amino acids: CASSSRTGELFF. The CDR3 bases are TGTGCCAGCAGCTCGAGAACCGGGGAGCTGTTTTTT.

The rearrangement links TRBV5-6 to TRBJ2-1; the D is unclear. Germline V CDR1 and CDR2: SGHDT, YYEEEE. Between the trimmed V and J ends, which lost 0 bases and 4 bases, there was a span of 17 bases. This CDR3 region has 17 residues. For the CDR3, the DNA is TGTGCCAGCAGCTTGGTGAGGTTGGCCCCAGCATACAATGAGCAGTTCTTC. Its translation is CASSLVRLAPAYNEQFF.

A single count supports this clone. The chain joins TRBV5-1 to TRBJ2-6; D is possibly TRBD1 (5 bases). This CDR3 contains 16 residues. Germline CDR1 SGHRS, CDR2 YFSETQ. V dropped 4 bases and J dropped 0 bases, with 11 bases sitting between them. CDR3 sequence: CASSQGAYSGANVLTF. In DNA form, the CDR3 reads TGCGCCAGCAGCCAAGGGGCGTACTCTGGGGCCAACGTCCTGACTTTC.

CDR3 sequence: CASSGHRALDEKLFF. CDR3 coding DNA: TGTGCCAGCAGTGGACACAGGGCTTTGGATGAAAAACTGTTTTTT. The chain joins TRBV27 to TRBJ1-4, with TRBD1 as a possible D gene (6 bases). Germline CDR1 MNHEY, CDR2 SMNVEV (reference sequence). V was clipped by 5 bases and J by 6 bases, with 16 bases between them. This CDR3 is built from 15 residues. Full variable domain (rest looked up from reference TRBV27 and TRBJ1-4): EAQVTQNPRYLITVTGKKLTVTCSQNMNHEYMSWYRQDPGLGLRQIYYSMNVEVTDKGDVPEGYKVSRKEKRNFPLILESPSPNQTSLYFCASSGHRALDEKLFFGSGTQLSVL.

CDR3 in DNA: TGTGCCAGCAGCTTAGGGGCGGACAGGTCCTACGAGCAGTACTTC. Its translation: CASSLGADRSYEQYF. V is TRBV7-9 and J is TRBJ2-7; TRBD1 matches at 7 bases. The germline CDR1 and CDR2 sequences are SEHNR and FQNEAQ (reference sequence). CDR3 length: 15 residues. V was pared by 1 base and J by 1 base, with 4 bases of the junction left unmatched.

In this sample, this clone turned up a few times. This rearrangement joins TRBV19 to TRBJ2-5; 10 bases line up with TRBD2. CDR1 is LNHDA, CDR2 SQIVND, per germline (reference sequence). Trimming took 4 bases from V and 0 from J; bases not matched to a gene: 2. CDR3 length equals 15 residues. CDR3 nucleotides: TGTGCCAGTAGTACAGGGACTAGCGACCAAGAGACCCAGTACTTC. It specifies CASSTGTSDQETQYF.

The chain links TRBV7-9 to TRBJ2-2; 8 bases line up with TRBD2. Germline V gene lookup returns CDR1 SEHNR and CDR2 FQNEAQ (reference sequence). The CDR3 length is 15 residues. V shed 5 bases, J shed 0 bases, and the junction held 2 bases outside the gene matches. The CDR3 sequence: CASSQAGANTGELFF. For the CDR3, the DNA is TGTGCCAGCAGCCAAGCGGGAGCGAACACCGGGGAGCTGTTTTTT.

The chain uses TRBV6-1 and TRBJ1-2; D unclear. Germline values: CDR1 MNHNS, CDR2 SASEGT. The CDR3 has 15 amino acids. The V end lost 2 bases, the J end lost 0 bases, and 10 bases lay between the germline ends. As DNA, the CDR3 is TGTGCCAGCAGTGAATTCTACGGCCCTAACTATGGCTACACCTTC. Its translation: CASSEFYGPNYGYTF.

A remark on this clone: This sample also contains other DNA sequences that code for the same CDR3. The chain couples TRBV28 to TRBJ2-7; 7 nucleotides match TRBD2. The CDR3 extends over 13 amino acids. Germline CDR1 reads MDHEN; CDR2 reads SYDVKM. V shed 3 bases, J shed 1 base, and the junction held 0 bases outside the gene matches. CDR3 loop: CASSLGGSYEQYF. The DNA of the CDR3 is TGTGCCAGCAGTTTGGGGGGGTCCTACGAGCAGTACTTC.

This chain joins TRBV15 and TRBJ2-5; D is perhaps TRBD1 or TRBD2 (5 bases each). Trimming took 3 bases from V and 2 from J, leaving 7 bases between them. CDR3 length: 13 amino acids. Per the germline V gene, CDR1 is LNHNV and CDR2 is YYDKDF (reference sequence). In DNA, the CDR3 is TGTGCCACCAGCAGGGGGGTACAAGAGACCCAGTACTTC. This gives the protein CATSRGVQETQYF.

This rearrangement joins TRBV4-1 to TRBJ2-2, with D perhaps TRBD1 or TRBD2 (5 bases each). This CDR3 is built from 14 residues. Per the germline V gene, CDR1 is MGHRA and CDR2 is YSYEKL. V was pared by 0 bases and J by 11 bases, with 13 bases between. In DNA, the CDR3 is TGCGCCAGCAGCCAAGAGTCCGGGACCCCTGAGCTGTTTTTT. It is translated as CASSQESGTPELFF.

V is TRBV6-6 and J is TRBJ2-5; 8 bases align to TRBD2. Per germline, CDR1 MNHNY and CDR2 SVGAGI (reference sequence). The trim removed 8 bases at V and 4 bases at J, leaving 9 bases unmatched. The CDR3 is 14 residues long. The CDR3 is CASSPPLAVETQYF. The CDR3 DNA reads TGTGCCAGCTCCCCTCCACTAGCGGTAGAGACCCAGTACTTC.

This chain connects TRBV5-1 to TRBJ2-2; D may be TRBD1 (5 bases). The length of the CDR3 is 16 residues. Germline V gives CDR1 SGHRS, CDR2 YFSETQ. Trimming stripped 0 bases from V and 3 bases from J, with 12 bases between. The CDR3 DNA reads as TGCGCCAGCAGCTTGGCCGCCAGGGTAGACACCGGGGAGCTGTTTTTT. Amino acids: CASSLAARVDTGELFF.

This rearrangement joins TRBV27 to TRBJ2-7, with 11 bases lining up with TRBD2. This CDR3 is 13 amino acids long. Unmatched junction bases numbered 2, after V lost 3 bases and J lost 7 bases. Germline assignment: CDR1 MNHEY and CDR2 SMNVEV (reference sequence). The CDR3 coding sequence is TGTGCCAGCAGTTTCGCTAGCGGGAGGGAGCAGTACTTC. This codes for CASSFASGREQYF.

V and J are TRBV6-5 and TRBJ1-1; tentative D call: TRBD1 (5 bases). CDR3 length: 14 amino acids. V lost 5 bases and J lost 1, with 11 bases in between. CDR1 is MNHEY and CDR2 is SVGAGI in the germline V gene. The CDR3 here is CASSRTDTNTEAFF. CDR3 nucleotides: TGTGCCAGCAGTCGGACGGACACGAACACTGAAGCTTTCTTT.

This clone was seen just once. The V call is TRBV13, the J call TRBJ2-1; 8 nucleotides match TRBD2. The CDR3 runs 16 residues. V lost 1 base and J lost 7; bases outside the gene matches: 9. The V gene's germline CDR1 is PRHDT and CDR2 FYEKMQ (reference sequence). The CDR3 coding sequence is TGTGCCAGCAGCTTAGAGGTTAGCGGGAACCGTAATGAGCAGTTCTTC. It yields the protein CASSLEVSGNRNEQFF.

This chain links TRBV27 with TRBJ2-5; D is uncertain. The germline V gene encodes CDR1 MNHEY and CDR2 SMNVEV (reference sequence). This CDR3 is built from 14 residues. Trimming left V 2 bases short and J 5 bases short, with 12 bases between. The CDR3 spells CASSLQMGLETQYF. The CDR3 DNA is TGTGCCAGCAGTTTACAAATGGGTCTGGAGACCCAGTACTTC.